The 31 T cell receptor beta chains below come from one sample, sequenced in a study of shared clonotypes between healthy human individuals (dated by TCRdb to about 2020). Library preparation was by the immunoSEQ multiplex PCR assay. TCRdb took over this immuneACCESS table, retaining in-frame rearrangements with V and J assigned. Such tables are incomplete; in checked studies, under half of the missing clones stem from an unresolved V gene, and the remainder is unexplained. Recorded for this sample are about 520,000 clones; roughly 95% of them occurred a single time. About 0.06% of the sample goes to the ten largest clones. The sequencing input was naive CD4+ T cells sorted from blood. Read against the paper, the sample's cell subset or site label means: CD45RA+ positively selected. These receptors all come from a woman aged 25-40 years in good health.

About this clone itself: The sample carries other DNA sequences with the same CDR3. The V call is TRBV11-2, the J call TRBJ2-1; D unresolved. The length of the CDR3 is 11 residues. The V end was cut by 3 bases, the J end by 6 bases, with 3 bases between. CDR1 SGHAT and CDR2 FQNNGV come from the germline V gene. The CDR3 DNA sequence: TGTGCCAGCAGCTTGGGCAATGAGCAGTTCTTC. Translating it yields CASSLGNEQFF.

This sequence joins TRBV19 and TRBJ1-5; TRBD1 matches 9 bases. The germline V gene encodes CDR1 LNHDA and CDR2 SQIVND (reference sequence). The CDR3 is 16 amino acids. V was clipped by 2 bases and J by 4 bases; unmatched bases: 6. In nucleotides, the CDR3 is TGTGCCAGTAGTATATTACCGACAGGGGGAAATCAGCCCCAGCATTTT. It encodes CASSILPTGGNQPQHF.

The chain carries TRBV5-1 and TRBJ2-5; 7 bases align to TRBD2. CDR1 is SGHRS and CDR2 is YFSETQ in the germline V gene. After removal of 5 bases from V and 4 bases from J, the junction contained 5 bases not matched to a gene. The CDR3 covers 13 residues. CDR3 region: CASSQRGVETQYF. The CDR3 DNA is TGCGCCAGCAGTCAGCGGGGAGTAGAGACCCAGTACTTC.

The chain recombines TRBV7-6 with TRBJ1-4; D perhaps matches TRBD1 (5 bases). The V gene's germline CDR1 is SGHVS and CDR2 FNYEAQ. The CDR3 sequence is 14 residues long. Trimming took 1 base from V and 9 from J, leaving 12 bases between them. The CDR3 region is CASSLELDNQKLFF. In DNA, the CDR3 is TGTGCCAGCAGCTTAGAATTGGACAATCAAAAACTGTTTTTT. Based on the CDR3 plus reference TRBV7-6 and TRBJ1-4, the full variable domain is GAGVSQSPRYKVTKRGQDVALRCDPISGHVSLYWYRQALGQGPEFLTYFNYEAQQDKSGLPNDRFSAERPEGSISTLTIQRTEQRDSAMYRCASSLELDNQKLFFGSGTQLSVL.

The chain joins TRBV28 to TRBJ2-2; no firm D call. CDR1 and CDR2 from the germline V gene are MDHEN and SYDVKM. The CDR3 spans 16 residues. Trimming removed 7 bases from V and 1 base from J, with 16 bases in between. The CDR3 protein is CASTPPGPGNTGELFF. CDR3 sequence (DNA): TGTGCCAGCACCCCCCCCGGTCCAGGGAACACCGGGGAGCTGTTTTTT.

J is TRBJ1-3 and V is TRBV11-2; perhaps TRBD1 as D (6 bases). The CDR3 extends over 14 amino acids. In germline, CDR1 is SGHAT, CDR2 FQNNGV. Trimming pared 5 bases from V and 4 bases from J, leaving 12 bases between. CDR3 DNA sequence: TGTGCCAGCAGCCGCGGGGGGGCAGGAAACACCATATATTTT. Protein product: CASSRGGAGNTIYF.

The chain links TRBV28 to TRBJ2-7; D ambiguous. There are 12 residues in the CDR3. Germline CDR1 and CDR2: MDHEN and SYDVKM. Trimming took 6 bases from V and 6 from J, leaving 12 bases between them. CDR3: CASSPTASEQYF. CDR3 DNA sequence: TGTGCCAGCAGCCCGACGGCTTCCGAGCAGTACTTC. Variable domain in full (rest from reference TRBV28 and TRBJ2-7): DVKVTQSSRYLVKRTGEKVFLECVQDMDHENMFWYRQDPGLGLRLIYFSYDVKMKEKGDIPEGYSVSREKKERFSLILESASTNQTSMYLCASSPTASEQYFGPGTRLTVT.

This chain connects TRBV11-3 to TRBJ2-2; no definite D call. Germline V CDR1 and CDR2: SGHNT, YENEEA. V was shortened by 3 bases and J by 5 bases, with 7 bases between the two germline ends. CDR3 size: 13 residues. CDR3 DNA sequence: TGTGCCAGCAGCTTTGGACGGACCGGGGAGCTGTTTTTT. Amino acids: CASSFGRTGELFF.

The chain links TRBV10-3 to TRBJ2-7, with 13 positions matching TRBD2. V lost 5 bases and J lost 3; bases outside the gene matches: 1. The CDR3 length is 14 residues. Germline V gene data show CDR1 as ENHRY and CDR2 as SYGVKD. Here the CDR3 DNA reads TGTGCCATCAGTAGGACTAGCGGGAGCTACGAGCAGTACTTC. Translation gives CAISRTSGSYEQYF.

The chain recombines TRBV4-1 with TRBJ1-3; D is perhaps TRBD1 (5 bases). The CDR3 runs 19 residues. From germline, CDR1 is MGHRA and CDR2 YSYEKL. The V end lost 2 bases, the J end lost 4 bases, and 24 bases lay between the germline ends. The CDR3 DNA sequence: TGCGCCAGCAGCCAAAGGAGAGGGGTTCAGTCCGTCGTAGGAAACACCATATATTTT. The encoded protein is CASSQRRGVQSVVGNTIYF.

This rearrangement joins TRBV7-6 to TRBJ2-3, with D uncertain. Germline V lookup: CDR1 SGHVS, CDR2 FNYEAQ. The CDR3 is made up of 16 amino acids. Trimming removed 5 bases at V and 5 bases at J, with 20 bases between. The DNA of the CDR3 is TGTGCCAGCAGCCCCCGGTCGCCAAGTCCGGGAGATACGCAGTATTTT. This translates into CASSPRSPSPGDTQYF.

The rearrangement joins TRBV27 to TRBJ1-1; D not resolved. V lost 5 bases and J 4 bases, leaving 11 bases between the germline ends. This CDR3 contains 13 residues. In germline, CDR1 is MNHEY, CDR2 SMNVEV (reference sequence). The CDR3 region has the DNA TGTGCCAGCAGTCACGTACGCGGCACTGAAGCTTTCTTT. Residues: CASSHVRGTEAFF.

The chain combines TRBV15 with TRBJ2-1, with 10 positions matching TRBD1. Germline assignment: CDR1 LNHNV and CDR2 YYDKDF (reference sequence). The CDR3 spans 16 residues. The ends lost 2 bases at V and 6 bases at J; junction bases unmatched: 7. The CDR3 sequence: CATSRRGGTGVNEQFF. CDR3 in DNA: TGTGCCACCAGCAGACGGGGCGGGACAGGGGTCAATGAGCAGTTCTTC.

In DNA form, the CDR3 reads TGTGCCAGCAGCCCACGAACAGGGGGCTTAAACATTCAGTACTTC. It encodes CASSPRTGGLNIQYF. V usage is TRBV4-2 and J usage is TRBJ2-4, with TRBD1 identical over 9 bases. The CDR3 runs 15 residues. V lost 4 bases and J lost 6; bases outside the gene matches: 7. Germline-derived CDR1 and CDR2 are LGHNA and YNFKEQ.

The chain is built from TRBV2 and TRBJ2-6, with TRBD1 matching over 10 bases. Trimming removed 4 bases from V and 4 bases from J; junction bases left unmatched: 7. The CDR3 spans 17 residues. Germline V gives CDR1 SNHLY, CDR2 FYNNEI. CDR3: CASSAGQGYSGANVLTF. The CDR3 DNA is TGTGCCAGCAGTGCGGGACAGGGGTACTCGGGGGCCAACGTCCTGACTTTC.

The chain couples TRBV6-1 to TRBJ2-7; 7 bases match TRBD2. CDR1 MNHNS and CDR2 SASEGT come from the germline V gene. Trimming at V came to 2 bases and at J to 2 bases, leaving 3 bases not matched to a gene. This CDR3 has 14 residues. The CDR3, as DNA: TGTGCCAGCAGTGAACGACTAGCTACCTACGAGCAGTACTTC. Encoded protein: CASSERLATYEQYF.

This clone was recorded once. This chain connects TRBV28 to TRBJ2-7; 10 bases fit TRBD1. The ends lost 10 bases at V and 4 bases at J; junction bases unmatched: 10. There are 14 residues in the CDR3. Germline CDR1 reads MDHEN; CDR2 reads SYDVKM. The CDR3 protein is CATTTDRGQYEQYF. The CDR3 DNA reads TGTGCCACTACGACCGACAGGGGGCAATACGAGCAGTACTTC.

The chain links TRBV21-1 to TRBJ2-5; the table's D gene call, TRBD2, was not cross checked with the DNA. TRBV21-1 represents a pseudogene. The CDR3 sequence is 16 residues long. CDR3 amino acids: CASSKGGSDTRETQYF. The CDR3 DNA follows: TGTGCCAGCAGCAAAGGAGGGAGCGACACCAGGGAGACCCAGTACTTC.

The chain joins TRBV7-8 to TRBJ2-7, with unresolved D. The length of the CDR3 is 13 residues. Trimming pared 1 base from V and 6 bases from J, leaving 10 bases between. CDR1 and CDR2 (germline): SGHVS, FQNEAQ. CDR3 sequence: CASSLVVPGEQYF. CDR3 nucleotides: TGTGCCAGCAGCTTAGTAGTTCCGGGCGAGCAGTACTTC.

The J gene is TRBJ2-7, the V gene TRBV19; TRBD2 matches 13 bases. From germline, CDR1 is LNHDA and CDR2 SQIVND (reference sequence). V trimming: 6 bases; J trimming: 2 bases; junction bases outside the gene matches: 4. The CDR3 is made up of 15 amino acids. The CDR3 spells CASSGGTSGAYEQYF. The CDR3 DNA sequence: TGTGCCAGTAGCGGGGGGACTAGCGGGGCCTACGAGCAGTACTTC. Based on the CDR3 plus reference TRBV19 and TRBJ2-7, the full variable domain is DGGITQSPKYLFRKEGQNVTLSCEQNLNHDAMYWYRQDPGQGLRLIYYSQIVNDFQKGDIAEGYSVSREKKESFPLTVTSAQKNPTAFYLCASSGGTSGAYEQYFGPGTRLTVT.

The chain links TRBV28 to TRBJ2-1; D might be TRBD2 (6 bases). CDR3 size: 15 residues. Germline assignment: CDR1 MDHEN and CDR2 SYDVKM. V lost 5 bases and J lost 4, with 15 bases in between. The CDR3 reads CASSEPRDFYNEQFF. The CDR3 DNA follows: TGTGCCAGCAGTGAACCCCGGGACTTTTACAATGAGCAGTTCTTC. Full variable domain (remainder filled in from reference TRBV28 and TRBJ2-1): DVKVTQSSRYLVKRTGEKVFLECVQDMDHENMFWYRQDPGLGLRLIYFSYDVKMKEKGDIPEGYSVSREKKERFSLILESASTNQTSMYLCASSEPRDFYNEQFFGPGTRLTVL.

The genes are TRBV9 and TRBJ1-1; D remains ambiguous. Germline V gives CDR1 SGDLS, CDR2 YYNGEE. V lost 4 bases, J lost 1 base, and 11 bases lay in between. CDR3 size: 14 residues. The CDR3: CASSPQEGNTEAFF. CDR3 DNA sequence: TGTGCCAGCAGCCCTCAGGAGGGGAACACTGAAGCTTTCTTT.

The chain employs TRBV28 and TRBJ1-5; D is unresolved. Looked up from germline, CDR1 is MDHEN and CDR2 is SYDVKM. Trimming took off 6 bases at V and 2 bases at J, with 14 bases between the two ends. The CDR3 has 15 residues. In DNA, the CDR3 is TGTGCCAGCAGCCGGGCGCAAACGGGCAATCAGCCCCAGCATTTT. It is translated as CASSRAQTGNQPQHF.

The genes are TRBV28 and TRBJ2-7, with D maybe TRBD2 (6 bases). CDR1 and CDR2 (germline): MDHEN, SYDVKM. CDR3 length: 14 residues. V lost 11 bases and J lost 5, with 22 bases in between. CDR3 coding DNA: TGTGCCTCAAACTGGGCGGGGAGCACCCACGAGCAGTACTTC. Its translation is CASNWAGSTHEQYF.

This sequence joins TRBV10-3 and TRBJ2-1, with 12 positions matching TRBD2. CDR3 length equals 16 residues. Losses at the gene ends were 4 bases for V and 5 bases for J; bases not matched to a gene: 6. Per the germline V gene, CDR1 is ENHRY and CDR2 is SYGVKD. CDR3 sequence: CAISAQLAGGNNEQFF. The CDR3 bases are TGTGCCATCAGTGCCCAACTAGCGGGAGGAAACAATGAGCAGTTCTTC.

The J gene is TRBJ1-1, the V gene TRBV28, with 7 nucleotides matching TRBD1. Germline values: CDR1 MDHEN, CDR2 SYDVKM. With V trimmed by 6 bases and J by 5 bases, 6 bases remained unmatched. CDR3 length equals 13 residues. The CDR3 coding sequence is TGTGCCAGCAGGTGGCAGGGGGGTACTGAAGCTTTCTTT. The encoded protein is CASRWQGGTEAFF.

The CDR3 protein is CASSETHLAGAIYNEQFF. DNA for the CDR3: TGCGCCAGCAGCGAAACGCATTTGGCGGGAGCGATCTACAATGAGCAGTTCTTC. This rearrangement joins TRBV5-1 to TRBJ2-1; 7 bases are shared with TRBD2. Germline V gives CDR1 SGHRS, CDR2 YFSETQ. CDR3 length: 18 amino acids. The V gene end was trimmed by 4 bases and the J gene end by 3 bases; junction bases not matched to a gene: 16.

The gene calls are TRBV5-1 and TRBJ1-4; tentative D call: TRBD1 (6 bases). This CDR3 has 16 amino acids. Germline V gene lookup returns CDR1 SGHRS and CDR2 YFSETQ. The V gene lost 2 bases and the J gene lost 8 bases, with 19 bases spanning the gap. The CDR3: CASSLGLRQVEEKLFF. CDR3 sequence (DNA): TGCGCCAGCAGCTTAGGCCTCCGACAGGTTGAAGAAAAACTGTTTTTT.

The chain carries TRBV13 and TRBJ2-1; D possibly corresponds to TRBD2 (6 bases). Germline CDR1 PRHDT, CDR2 FYEKMQ (reference sequence). V lost 6 bases and J lost 7, with 22 bases in between. The CDR3 sequence is 16 residues long. CDR3 DNA sequence: TGTGCCAGCAGACCAGGCGGAGCTAGCGTAGGTAATGAGCAGTTCTTC. Translated, it gives CASRPGGASVGNEQFF.

The chain links TRBV28 to TRBJ2-3, with 8 bases identical to TRBD2. The germline V gene encodes CDR1 MDHEN and CDR2 SYDVKM. The junction had 5 bases not matched to a gene; V was cut back by 0 bases and J by 3 bases. This CDR3 region has 16 residues. The CDR3 region has the DNA TGTGCCAGCAGTTTATGGGCCGGGAGGGGGACAGATACGCAGTATTTT. Its protein product is CASSLWAGRGTDTQYF.

CDR3 sequence reads: CASSVGVAGRETQYF. CDR3 coding DNA: TGTGCCAGCAGCGTAGGGGTGGCAGGAAGGGAGACCCAGTACTTC. The chain combines TRBV9 with TRBJ2-5; unclear D gene. V shed 0 bases and J shed 5 bases, with 14 bases lying between them. From germline, CDR1 is SGDLS and CDR2 YYNGEE. CDR3 length equals 15 residues.